These 19 T cell receptor beta chains were sequenced from one sample in a study of post-analysis software for immune sequencing data. General study results and limits: In patients, 4 to 6 TRBV segments were more frequent than in controls, with TRBV5-6, TRBV5-1 and TRBV20-1 among them.

TCR beta libraries were prepared from cDNA with unique molecular identifiers. TCRdb re-called the PCR reads through MiXCR, storing one row per CDR3 protein. The sample includes about 820,000 distinct CDR3 sequences, around 53% of them seen just once. Antigens of these TCRs are unknown. The source material was blood. The receptors come from a girl aged 10-17 years with multiple sclerosis.

The V call is TRBV15, the J call TRBJ1-5; D unclear. Trimming took 0 bases from V and 1 from J, leaving 13 bases between them. The germline CDR1 and CDR2 sequences are LNHNV and YYDKDF (reference sequence). CDR3 length: 17 residues. The CDR3 loop reads CATSRDPNLRSNQPQHF. The CDR3 DNA reads TGTGCCACCAGCAGAGATCCGAACTTGAGAAGCAATCAGCCCCAGCATTTT.

On this clonotype: The conserved phenylalanine or tryptophan normally closing the CDR3 is absent here, so this likely arose from a read error. The CDR3 is CASTLGQINIQYL. Here the CDR3 DNA reads TGTGCCAGCACCTTGGGACAGATAAACATTCAGTACCTC. V and J are TRBV11-2 and TRBJ2-4; 7 bases align to TRBD1. Germline V gene sequence: CDR1 SGHAT, CDR2 FQNNGV. Losses at the gene ends were 7 bases for V and 6 bases for J; bases not matched to a gene: 6. The CDR3 spans 13 residues.

The chain joins TRBV6-6 to TRBJ2-3; maybe TRBD1 (8 bases). Trimming took 5 bases from V and 2 from J, leaving 20 bases between them. The germline V gene encodes CDR1 MNHNY and CDR2 SVGAGI (reference sequence). This CDR3 spans 17 amino acids. The CDR3 loop reads CASSRRTGRANTDTQYF. The CDR3 nucleotides are TGTGCCAGCAGTCGCCGGACAGGGAGGGCTAACACAGATACGCAGTATTTT.

The chain uses TRBV4-2 and TRBJ2-7; 9 nucleotides align to TRBD2. The CDR3 is 17 residues long. V lost 3 bases and J lost 7; bases outside the gene matches: 16. Germline loops: CDR1 LGHNA, CDR2 YNFKEQ. The CDR3 DNA is TGTGCCAGCAGCCATTACGTGGCCAGCGGGAGGACGCGGGAGCAGTACTTC. Translation gives CASSHYVASGRTREQYF.

This clonotype was detected only a few times. V gene TRBV7-9 combines with J gene TRBJ1-2; TRBD1 might be the D (5 bases). The V and J ends lost 0 bases and 0 bases respectively, with 11 bases between them. Germline values: CDR1 SEHNR, CDR2 FQNEAQ (reference sequence). The CDR3 is 16 residues long. The CDR3 is CASSLATGDTNYGYTF. The CDR3 DNA reads TGTGCCAGCAGCTTAGCGACGGGGGATACTAACTATGGCTACACCTTC.

The rearrangement links TRBV20-1 to TRBJ2-7; tentative D call: TRBD2 (6 bases). Germline V CDR1 and CDR2: DFQATT, SNEGSKA (reference sequence). Trimming pared 6 bases from V and 3 bases from J, leaving 9 bases between. This CDR3 spans 11 amino acids. In nucleotides, the CDR3 is TGCAGTGCGGGCGGGAACTACGAGCAGTACTTC. It specifies CSAGGNYEQYF.

The gene calls are TRBV29-1 and TRBJ1-1; no firm D call. The V end lost 5 bases, the J end lost 0 bases, and 10 bases lay between the germline ends. The CDR3 contains 13 residues. Looked up from germline, CDR1 is SQVTM and CDR2 is ANQGSEA. The CDR3 sequence: CSVPIGLNTEAFF. In DNA, the CDR3 is TGCAGCGTTCCGATCGGCCTGAACACTGAAGCTTTCTTT.

This clonotype was counted between two and nine times. This sequence joins TRBV15 and TRBJ2-3; 10 nucleotides agree with TRBD1. With 2 bases clipped from V and 3 bases from J, the junction kept 2 bases outside the gene matches. The CDR3 has 15 residues. CDR1 LNHNV and CDR2 YYDKDF come from the germline V gene (reference sequence). The CDR3 loop is CATSRRDRGTDTQYF. For the CDR3, the DNA is TGTGCCACCAGCAGAAGGGACAGGGGAACAGATACGCAGTATTTT.

This clonotype occurred a few times. The J gene is TRBJ2-1, the V gene TRBV27; TRBD2 aligns across 11 bases. The CDR3 loop spans 15 amino acids. Trimming at V came to 6 bases and at J to 4 bases, leaving 5 bases not matched to a gene. CDR1 and CDR2 (germline): MNHEY, SMNVEV (reference sequence). CDR3 region: CASSRGLAEYNEQFF. DNA of the CDR3: TGTGCCAGCAGCCGGGGACTAGCGGAGTACAATGAGCAGTTCTTC.

This clonotype has only a few counts. The V call is TRBV12-3 or TRBV12-4, the J call TRBJ2-7; TRBD2 might be the D (5 bases). This CDR3 comprises 14 residues. V lost 7 bases to trimming and J lost 5 bases, with 18 bases between them. DNA for the CDR3: TGTGCCAGCAATGGAGGCCTCGTGGCCCACGAGCAGTACTTC. Protein sequence: CASNGGLVAHEQYF.

This rearrangement joins TRBV21-1 to TRBJ2-3; the table's D call TRBD1 went unverified against the DNA. TRBV21-1 is labeled a pseudogene. The CDR3 runs to 13 residues. The CDR3: CASSKGGDHTQYF. The CDR3 DNA sequence: TGTGCCAGCAGCAAAGGGGGGGATCATACGCAGTATTTT.

This sequence joins TRBV20-1 and TRBJ2-5; 8 nucleotides line up with TRBD1. V was pared by 6 bases and J by 5 bases, with 8 bases of the junction left unmatched. The CDR3 length is 13 residues. Germline CDR1 is DFQATT and CDR2 is SNEGSKA (reference sequence). Here the CDR3 DNA reads TGCAGTGCGAACGCAGGGGGCGCGGAGACCCAGTACTTC. Translated: CSANAGGAETQYF.

V and J are TRBV18 and TRBJ2-3, with D uncertain. Germline lookup yields CDR1 KGHSH and CDR2 LQKENI. The germline V and J ends were trimmed by 3 bases and 6 bases, with 10 bases remaining between them. The CDR3 is 13 residues long. The CDR3 sequence: CASSPKVVDTQYF. In nucleotides, the CDR3 is TGTGCCAGCTCACCGAAGGTTGTCGATACGCAGTATTTT. The full variable domain, its missing parts supplied by reference TRBV18 and TRBJ2-3, is NAGVMQNPRHLVRRRGQEARLRCSPMKGHSHVYWYRQLPEEGLKFMVYLQKENIIDESGMPKERFSAEFPKEGPSILRIQQVVRGDSAAYFCASSPKVVDTQYFGPGTRLTVL.

This clonotype came up many times. The junction departs from the called germline gene at one end, perhaps through a read error. The chain joins TRBV5-1 to TRBJ2-7; no clear D. The CDR3 runs 14 residues. CDR1 and CDR2 from the germline V gene are SGHRS and YFSETQ. The CDR3 spells CASSLDRVSYEQYF. Written as DNA, the CDR3 is TGTGCCAGCAGCTTAGACCGGGTCTCCTACGAGCAGTACTTC.

This clonotype was picked up a small number of times. The rearrangement links TRBV20-1 to TRBJ1-5; 7 positions agree with TRBD1. Germline V CDR1 and CDR2: DFQATT, SNEGSKA (reference sequence). The CDR3 runs 15 residues. J lost 7 bases, V lost 5 bases, and 14 bases had no gene match. The DNA for the CDR3 is TGCAGTGCTGGACAGGATACTAGGCCTGAACAGCCCCAGCATTTT. It translates to CSAGQDTRPEQPQHF.

Only a few counts were recorded for this clonotype. The rearrangement joins TRBV29-1 to TRBJ1-2; 7 nucleotides align to TRBD1. The CDR3 runs to 13 residues. Germline V gives CDR1 SQVTM, CDR2 ANQGSEA. V lost 5 bases, J lost 3 bases, and 6 bases stayed unmatched. The CDR3 here is CSVPGGVYYGYTF. The CDR3 DNA follows: TGCAGCGTTCCAGGGGGGGTGTACTATGGCTACACCTTC.

The V call is TRBV6-6, the J call TRBJ2-3, with 13 bases fitting TRBD2. The trim removed 7 bases at V and 0 bases at J, leaving 7 bases unmatched. In germline, CDR1 is MNHNY, CDR2 SVGAGI (reference sequence). CDR3 length: 17 amino acids. The CDR3 region has the DNA TGTGCCAGCACCGGACTAGCGGGAGCATATAGCACAGATACGCAGTATTTT. Translated, it gives CASTGLAGAYSTDTQYF.

The rearrangement links TRBV5-1 to TRBJ1-1, with D unresolved. The V end lost 4 bases, the J end lost 1 base, and 8 bases lay between the germline ends. The CDR3 covers 13 residues. From germline, CDR1 is SGHRS and CDR2 YFSETQ. The CDR3 DNA follows: TGCGCCAGCAGCACGGACCCGAACACTGAAGCTTTCTTT. This codes for CASSTDPNTEAFF.

This clonotype has just a few counts. The CDR3 loop reads CASSLRAGGPYNEQFF. Here the CDR3 DNA reads TGTGCCAGCAGCTTAAGAGCGGGAGGCCCCTACAATGAGCAGTTCTTC. The rearrangement links TRBV7-3 to TRBJ2-1; TRBD2 matches at 9 bases. The junction had 3 bases not matched to a gene; V was cut back by 1 base and J by 2 bases. This CDR3 has 16 residues. Germline V gene data show CDR1 as SGHTA and CDR2 as FQGTGA.